Each of the 32 T cell receptor beta chains below was sequenced from the same sample in a study of OX40 agonist ivuxolimab in advanced cancers. Repertoires were generated with immunoSEQ multiplex PCR, while TCRdb's copy carries only in-frame clones and drops some. The data contain around 63,000 clones, roughly 90% of them singletons. The sample here was CD4+ or CD8+ T cells sorted from blood, taken in a trial of the OX40 agonist ivuxolimab. The receptor set was obtained from an adult with an advanced solid tumor such as melanoma, head and neck, liver or kidney cancer.

This sequence joins TRBV18 and TRBJ1-2; D perhaps matches TRBD1 (6 bases). With 6 bases removed from V and 4 bases from J, the gap between germline ends came to 15 bases. CDR3 length: 14 amino acids. Germline CDR1 and CDR2: KGHSH and LQKENI. CDR3 loop: CASSPGTPSYGYTF. CDR3 in DNA: TGTGCCAGCTCTCCCGGGACACCAAGCTATGGCTACACCTTC.

This clone was seen once. V gene TRBV9 combines with J gene TRBJ2-3, with D hard to call. Germline-derived CDR1 and CDR2 are SGDLS and YYNGEE. CDR3 length: 15 residues. V lost 0 bases to trimming and J lost 2 bases, with 10 bases between them. The CDR3 region is CASSVVSDNTDTQYF. Written as DNA, the CDR3 is TGTGCCAGCAGCGTAGTCTCGGATAACACAGATACGCAGTATTTT.

This chain connects TRBV20-1 to TRBJ2-1; D uncertain. The CDR3 is made up of 11 amino acids. Germline V gene data show CDR1 as DFQATT and CDR2 as SNEGSKA (reference sequence). Trimming took off 3 bases at V and 6 bases at J, with 6 bases between the two ends. CDR3 sequence reads: CSASDPNEQFF. For the CDR3, the DNA is TGCAGTGCTAGCGACCCCAATGAGCAGTTCTTC.

This clone was counted a single time. This chain connects TRBV28 to TRBJ2-1, with 8 bases aligning to TRBD1. CDR3 size: 15 residues. V shed 5 bases and J 4 bases; nucleotides not matched to a gene: 7. CDR1 MDHEN and CDR2 SYDVKM come from the germline V gene. DNA for the CDR3: TGTGCCAGCAGTCCGCCCAGACAGGGGTACAATGAGCAGTTCTTC. It translates to CASSPPRQGYNEQFF.

This rearrangement joins TRBV7-2 to TRBJ1-1; TRBD1 matches 7 bases. Germline CDR1 reads SGHTA; CDR2 reads FQGNSA. V was clipped by 3 bases and J by 5 bases; unmatched bases: 3. The CDR3 consists of 13 residues. CDR3 sequence: CASSFGGQTEAFF. In DNA form, the CDR3 reads TGTGCCAGCAGCTTTGGGGGACAGACTGAAGCTTTCTTT.

This rearrangement joins TRBV5-1 to TRBJ2-3; TRBD2 matches 10 bases. The CDR3 spans 16 residues. V dropped 3 bases and J dropped 5; count of bases not matched to a gene: 9. The germline V gene has CDR1 SGHRS and CDR2 YFSETQ. CDR3 bases: TGCGCCAGCAGCTCGCCTAGCGGGAGTTTTATAGATACGCAGTATTTT. Translation gives CASSSPSGSFIDTQYF.

The chain carries TRBV10-3 and TRBJ1-2; no clear D gene. The CDR3 consists of 11 residues. The germline V gene encodes CDR1 ENHRY and CDR2 SYGVKD. V lost 4 bases, J lost 2 bases, and 2 bases lay in between. CDR3 region: CAISGNYGYTF. The CDR3, as DNA: TGTGCCATCAGTGGAAACTATGGCTACACCTTC.

The chain links TRBV5-5 to TRBJ1-2, with D unclear. CDR3 size: 14 residues. Trimming cost V 1 base and J 2 bases, with 9 bases left between them. Per germline, CDR1 SGHKS and CDR2 YYEKEE (reference sequence). The CDR3 coding sequence is TGTGCCAGCAGCTTGACCAGCCCCAACTATGGCTACACCTTC. Its protein product is CASSLTSPNYGYTF.

The chain joins TRBV30 to TRBJ1-2, with D unclear. The CDR3 length is 14 residues. Trimming pared 0 bases from V and 2 bases from J, leaving 10 bases between. Germline assignment: CDR1 GTSNPN and CDR2 SVGIG (reference sequence). The CDR3 is CAWSVRVGNYGYTF. The CDR3 DNA is TGTGCCTGGAGTGTACGTGTAGGGAACTATGGCTACACCTTC. Complete variable domain (other parts from reference TRBV30 and TRBJ1-2): SQTIHQWPATLVQPVGSPLSLECTVEGTSNPNLYWYRQAAGRGLQLLFYSVGIGQISSEVPQNLSASRPQDRQFILSSKKLLLSDSGFYLCAWSVRVGNYGYTFGSGTRLTVV.

The CDR3 DNA follows: TGTGCCAGCAGCCGAGACAGGGTAGAGACCCAGTACTTC. Protein sequence: CASSRDRVETQYF. V and J are TRBV5-4 and TRBJ2-5, with 7 bases matching TRBD1. CDR1 SGHNT and CDR2 YYREEE come from the germline V gene (reference sequence). V trimming: 4 bases; J trimming: 4 bases; junction bases outside the gene matches: 4. The CDR3 length is 13 residues.

The CDR3 DNA reads TGTGCCAGCAGTAAGAATCAAGAGACCCAGTACTTC. Its protein product is CASSKNQETQYF. J is TRBJ2-5 and V is TRBV6-6, with D hard to call. V was clipped by 5 bases and J by 2 bases, with 6 bases between them. Germline CDR1 and CDR2: MNHNY and SVGAGI (reference sequence). The CDR3 length is 12 residues.

The V and J genes are TRBV27 and TRBJ2-5, with D maybe TRBD2 (5 bases). The CDR3 loop spans 15 amino acids. The germline CDR1 and CDR2 sequences are MNHEY and SMNVEV (reference sequence). The V end lost 6 bases, the J end lost 2 bases, and 16 bases lay between the germline ends. Written as DNA, the CDR3 is TGTGCCAGCAGGGGGAGCGTCGGGGTACAAGAGACCCAGTACTTC. Encoded protein: CASRGSVGVQETQYF.

The chain recombines TRBV7-2 with TRBJ1-2, with TRBD1 matching over 8 bases. The CDR3 runs to 15 residues. V lost 5 bases and J lost 4; bases outside the gene matches: 9. Germline CDR1 reads SGHTA; CDR2 reads FQGNSA. DNA for the CDR3: TGTGCCAGCAGCCAGACTACCGGGACAGGCTATGGCTACACCTTC. Its protein product is CASSQTTGTGYGYTF. The full variable domain, completed using reference TRBV7-2 and TRBJ1-2, is GAGVSQSPSNKVTEKGKDVELRCDPISGHTALYWYRQSLGQGLEFLIYFQGNSAPDKSGLPSDRFSAERTGGSVSTLTIQRTQQEDSAVYLCASSQTTGTGYGYTFGSGTRLTVV.

The CDR3 sequence: CAWSLGTETQYF. The CDR3 nucleotides are TGTGCCTGGAGTTTAGGGACGGAGACCCAGTACTTC. V and J are TRBV30 and TRBJ2-5, with D perhaps given as TRBD1 or TRBD2 (5 bases each). The germline CDR1 and CDR2 sequences are GTSNPN and SVGIG (reference sequence). The ends were cut back, 2 bases at V and 5 bases at J, with 9 bases in the middle. The CDR3 covers 12 residues.

The J gene is TRBJ2-1, the V gene TRBV5-1, with TRBD2 matching 7 bases. V trimming: 0 bases; J trimming: 6 bases; junction bases outside the gene matches: 6. The germline CDR1 and CDR2 sequences are SGHRS and YFSETQ. The CDR3 is 15 residues long. CDR3 sequence reads: CASSLGATSSNEQFF. The CDR3 region has the DNA TGCGCCAGCAGCTTGGGTGCGACTAGCAGCAATGAGCAGTTCTTC.

The rearrangement joins TRBV19 to TRBJ2-3, with TRBD2 as a possible D gene (6 bases). Germline V gene data show CDR1 as LNHDA and CDR2 as SQIVND (reference sequence). This CDR3 region has 16 residues. Trimming took 5 bases from V and 0 from J, leaving 15 bases between them. The CDR3 DNA reads TGTGCCAGTAGTCCCAATAGCGGTGTGAGCACAGATACGCAGTATTTT. Its protein product is CASSPNSGVSTDTQYF. Full variable domain (missing parts from reference TRBV19 and TRBJ2-3): DGGITQSPKYLFRKEGQNVTLSCEQNLNHDAMYWYRQDPGQGLRLIYYSQIVNDFQKGDIAEGYSVSREKKESFPLTVTSAQKNPTAFYLCASSPNSGVSTDTQYFGPGTRLTVL.

The chain recombines TRBV7-9 with TRBJ2-3; 15 nucleotides match TRBD2. The CDR3 contains 16 residues. The germline V gene encodes CDR1 SEHNR and CDR2 FQNEAQ (reference sequence). The V segment lost 5 bases and the J segment 9 bases; nucleotides outside the gene matches: 9. The CDR3 loop reads CASSKTSGLAGGTQYF. Written as DNA, the CDR3 is TGTGCCAGCAGCAAGACTTCGGGACTAGCGGGGGGAACGCAGTATTTT.

The chain recombines TRBV7-8 with TRBJ1-1, with 9 bases fitting TRBD1. J lost 3 bases, V lost 4 bases, and 3 bases had no gene match. Germline lookup yields CDR1 SGHVS and CDR2 FQNEAQ. The CDR3 totals 14 residues. CDR3 sequence: CASSSQGAHTEAFF. In DNA, the CDR3 is TGTGCCAGCAGCTCACAGGGGGCTCACACTGAAGCTTTCTTT.

The table lists this clone with a few counts. CDR3 region: CSASGGNGYTF. CDR3 nucleotides: TGCAGTGCTAGTGGCGGGAATGGCTACACCTTC. This chain links TRBV20-1 with TRBJ1-2; D is unclear. Germline V gene data show CDR1 as DFQATT and CDR2 as SNEGSKA (reference sequence). Trimming took 3 bases from V and 6 from J, leaving 8 bases between them. The CDR3 sequence is 11 residues long.

The sample holds one count of this clone. The chain joins TRBV15 to TRBJ2-3; a possible D gene is TRBD2 (5 bases). Germline assignment: CDR1 LNHNV and CDR2 YYDKDF (reference sequence). Trimming cost V 0 bases and J 1 base, with 5 bases left between them. The CDR3 runs 14 residues. Here the CDR3 DNA reads TGTGCCACCAGCAGAGAGCGGGGCACAGATACGCAGTATTTT. Translated: CATSRERGTDTQYF.

This clone showed up just a few times. This sequence joins TRBV29-1 and TRBJ2-3; 7 nucleotides match TRBD1. Germline CDR1 SQVTM, CDR2 ANQGSEA. The junction had 7 bases not matched to a gene; V was cut back by 6 bases and J by 4 bases. CDR3 length equals 13 residues. The CDR3 here is CSVSTGWADTQYF. CDR3 bases: TGCAGCGTGTCGACAGGGTGGGCAGATACGCAGTATTTT.

The V and J genes are TRBV5-1 and TRBJ2-7, with 9 bases identical to TRBD2. V was clipped by 0 bases and J by 1 base; unmatched bases: 5. Germline CDR1 is SGHRS and CDR2 is YFSETQ. The CDR3 has 16 residues. CDR3 residues: CASSLDATSGSYEQYF. DNA of the CDR3: TGCGCCAGCAGCTTGGACGCGACTAGCGGATCCTACGAGCAGTACTTC.

This clone has a count of ten or more. The sample contains more than one DNA sequence encoding this CDR3. CDR3 loop: CASSIVWGNTEAFF. CDR3 DNA sequence: TGTGCCAGTAGTATAGTCTGGGGTAACACTGAAGCTTTCTTT. The V and J genes are TRBV19 and TRBJ1-1; D gene ambiguous. There are 14 residues in the CDR3. In germline, CDR1 is LNHDA, CDR2 SQIVND (reference sequence). The V and J ends lost 1 base and 2 bases respectively, with 8 bases between them.

The V and J genes are TRBV11-2 and TRBJ2-1, with 11 bases lining up with TRBD2. The CDR3 extends over 15 amino acids. Germline V gives CDR1 SGHAT, CDR2 FQNNGV. The V gene end was trimmed by 4 bases and the J gene end by 7 bases; junction bases not matched to a gene: 6. CDR3 in DNA: TGTGCCAGCAGCTATAGCGGGAGGGCCGGGAATGAGCAGTTCTTC. This codes for CASSYSGRAGNEQFF.

The rearrangement uses TRBV2 and TRBJ2-5, with 7 bases lining up with TRBD2. The CDR3 has 11 residues. Germline CDR1 reads SNHLY; CDR2 reads FYNNEI. V gave up 8 bases and J gave up 3 bases; unmatched junction bases: 0. CDR3: CASGLEETQYF. DNA of the CDR3: TGTGCCAGCGGACTAGAAGAGACCCAGTACTTC.

This clone was picked up one time. V and J are TRBV30 and TRBJ1-1; TRBD1 might be the D (6 bases). Trimming shortened V by 0 bases and J by 6 bases, and 11 bases separated the two germline ends. The germline CDR1 and CDR2 sequences are GTSNPN and SVGIG (reference sequence). The CDR3 is 13 amino acids. In DNA, the CDR3 is TGTGCCTGGAGTGTTGCCAGGGGATCTGAAGCTTTCTTT. Encoded protein: CAWSVARGSEAFF.

The rearrangement links TRBV9 to TRBJ1-1; no clear D gene. V was cut by 0 bases and J by 0 bases, with 3 bases left in between. This CDR3 has 13 residues. The germline gives CDR1 SGDLS, CDR2 YYNGEE. Written as DNA, the CDR3 is TGTGCCAGCAGCGTAGCCGTGAACACTGAAGCTTTCTTT. This encodes CASSVAVNTEAFF.

The gene calls are TRBV7-9 and TRBJ2-7, with D perhaps being TRBD1 or TRBD2 (5 bases each). Looked up from germline, CDR1 is SEHNR and CDR2 is FQNEAQ (reference sequence). This CDR3 is built from 14 residues. V dropped 5 bases and J dropped 2 bases, with 13 bases sitting between them. CDR3 region: CASSHEWGTYEQYF. CDR3 nucleotides: TGTGCCAGCAGCCACGAATGGGGGACCTACGAGCAGTACTTC.

This clone has only one observation. The V gene is TRBV6-6, the J gene TRBJ2-7; TRBD1 is a possible D gene (7 bases). CDR1 and CDR2 (germline): MNHNY, SVGAGI (reference sequence). V shed 6 bases and J shed 5 bases, with 17 bases lying between them. The CDR3 covers 14 residues. The CDR3 nucleotides read TGTGCCAGCAGCCCCCCACAGGGGAGGAACGAGCAGTACTTC. Its translation is CASSPPQGRNEQYF.

V usage is TRBV5-1 and J usage is TRBJ2-7; 8 bases line up with TRBD2. The CDR3 contains 15 residues. The junction had 2 bases not matched to a gene; V was cut back by 0 bases and J by 0 bases. CDR1 and CDR2 (germline): SGHRS, YFSETQ. The CDR3 coding sequence is TGCGCCAGCAGCTTGGCGGGGGGGGCCTCCTACGAGCAGTACTTC. Protein: CASSLAGGASYEQYF.

This CDR3 is CASSPGTSGRMNEQFF. The CDR3 coding sequence is TGTGCCAGCAGCCCCGGGACTAGCGGGAGAATGAATGAGCAGTTCTTC. V is TRBV5-4 and J is TRBJ2-1, with 14 bases lining up with TRBD2. V shed 4 bases, J shed 7 bases, and the junction held 7 bases outside the gene matches. The CDR3 has 16 amino acids. CDR1 SGHNT and CDR2 YYREEE come from the germline V gene (reference sequence).

V usage is TRBV7-6 and J usage is TRBJ2-1; D call uncertain. Looked up from germline, CDR1 is SGHVS and CDR2 is FNYEAQ. Trimming pared 5 bases from V and 8 bases from J, leaving 16 bases between. The CDR3 length is 14 residues. CDR3 region: CASSPPVGLDEQFF. In nucleotides, the CDR3 is TGTGCCAGCAGCCCACCCGTTGGGCTCGATGAGCAGTTCTTC. The whole variable domain, remainder taken from reference TRBV7-6 and TRBJ2-1, is GAGVSQSPRYKVTKRGQDVALRCDPISGHVSLYWYRQALGQGPEFLTYFNYEAQQDKSGLPNDRFSAERPEGSISTLTIQRTEQRDSAMYRCASSPPVGLDEQFFGPGTRLTVL.